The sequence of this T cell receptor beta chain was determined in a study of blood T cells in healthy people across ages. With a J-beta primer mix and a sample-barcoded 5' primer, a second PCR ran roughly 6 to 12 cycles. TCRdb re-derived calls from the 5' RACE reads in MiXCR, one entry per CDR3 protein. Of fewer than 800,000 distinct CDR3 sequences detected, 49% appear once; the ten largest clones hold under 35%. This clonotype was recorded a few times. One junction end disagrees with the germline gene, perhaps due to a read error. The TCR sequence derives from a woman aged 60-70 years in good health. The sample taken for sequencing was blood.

The CDR3 coding sequence is TGCGCTAGCAGCCCTAGCGGGATGGGAGAGACCCAGTACTTC. Its protein product is CASSPSGMGETQYF. This chain uses TRBV5-1 with TRBJ2-5; 9 bases fit TRBD2. Per the germline V gene, CDR1 is SGHRS and CDR2 is YFSETQ. The CDR3 totals 14 residues. The full variable domain, its missing parts supplied by reference TRBV5-1 and TRBJ2-5, is KAGVTQTPRYLIKTRGQQVTLSCSPISGHRSVSWYQQTPGQGLQFLFEYFSETQRNKGNFPGRFSGRQFSNSRSEMNVSTLELGDSALYLCASSPSGMGETQYFGPGTRLLVL.